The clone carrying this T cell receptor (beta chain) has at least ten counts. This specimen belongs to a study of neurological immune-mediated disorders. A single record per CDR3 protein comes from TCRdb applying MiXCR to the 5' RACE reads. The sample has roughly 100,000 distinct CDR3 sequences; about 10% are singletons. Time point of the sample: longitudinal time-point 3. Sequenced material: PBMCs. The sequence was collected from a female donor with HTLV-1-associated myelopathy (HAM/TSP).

The CDR3 here is CASSQDVGTKNIQYF. CDR3 DNA sequence: TGTGCCAGCAGCCAAGATGTCGGGACTAAAAACATTCAGTACTTC. The rearrangement links TRBV3-1 to TRBJ2-4, with TRBD2 as a possible D gene (6 bases). Trimming took 0 bases from V and 4 from J, leaving 10 bases between them. The V gene's germline CDR1 is LGHDT and CDR2 YNNKEL (reference sequence). The CDR3 is 15 residues long.